This T cell receptor beta chain appears in the sequencing data of a study of early T cells in non-severe SARS-CoV-2 infection. Study-level background: With bulk RNA from unsorted whole blood as input, sequencing yielded unpaired chains.

This clonotype came up many times. The target antigen is unknown. Researchers attached unique molecular identifiers to individual cDNA molecules. Via MiXCR, TCRdb re-called the 5' RACE reads, giving one row per CDR3 protein. Here the sample spans some 45,000 distinct CDR3 sequences, 4% being singletons. Study-wide results and limits: Anti-spike CD8 responses were favored in VDJdb matching, and private and CD4 specificities were missed.

The TCR originated in an adult who was a healthcare worker with PCR-confirmed SARS-CoV-2 infection or an uninfected control (not recorded which). Specimen: whole blood.

CDR3 nucleotides: TGTGCCAGAACACGCCACAGGCCCAACTATGGCTACACCTTC. It yields the protein CARTRHRPNYGYTF. The chain joins TRBV21-1 to TRBJ1-2; whether TRBD1, the table's D call, matches the DNA was not checked. TRBV21-1 is flagged as a pseudogene. This CDR3 has 14 residues.